Listed below are T cell receptor beta chains from one sample, sequenced in a study of T cells in localized non-small cell lung cancer. Profiling relied on immunoSEQ multiplex PCR, and the TCRdb table lists in-frame clones only, not all of them. Of almost 40,000 clones in the sample, around 79% were seen once. Sequenced here: PBMCs, sampled before any cancer treatment. These receptors all stem from a woman aged 40 to 75 with stage II squamous cell lung carcinoma. The CDR3 runs from the conserved cysteine through the conserved F or W. A D gene is named only where the DNA matches it firmly. Size values are once, few and many counts, or a class for expanded clones, and some rows have none.

.,.,TRBV28,TRBJ2-1,CASDTWGEQFF,TGTGCCAGCGACACGTGGGGTGAGCAGTTCTTC
.,once,TRBV2,TRBJ1-2,CASTHPGGSNYGYTF,TGTGCCAGCACCCACCCGGGGGGGAGTAACTATGGCTACACCTTC
.,.,TRBV6-5,TRBJ2-7,CASSQDMGLDEQYF,TGTGCCAGCAGCCAGGACATGGGTCTCGACGAGCAGTACTTC
.,.,TRBV7-2,TRBJ1-1,CASSPRRGDTEAFF,TGTGCCAGCAGCCCCAGGAGGGGCGACACTGAAGCTTTCTTT
TRBD2,.,TRBV7-6,TRBJ2-1,CASSSGLAEYNEQFF,TGTGCCAGCAGCTCTGGACTAGCGGAGTACAATGAGCAGTTCTTC
TRBD1,medium-sized,TRBV7-8,TRBJ1-5,CASSLARDRGLGSNQPQHF,TGTGCCAGCAGCTTAGCCCGGGACAGGGGGCTTGGAAGCAATCAGCCCCAGCATTTT
TRBD2,.,TRBV5-1,TRBJ2-3,CASSPYASGSTDTQYF,TGCGCCAGCAGCCCCTACGCTAGCGGTTCCACAGATACGCAGTATTTT
.,.,TRBV28,TRBJ1-1,CASRSHRATEAFF,TGTGCCAGCAGATCCCATAGGGCCACTGAAGCTTTCTTT
.,.,TRBV5-6,TRBJ1-1,CASSLGWNTEAFF,TGTGCCAGCAGCTTGGGCTGGAACACTGAAGCTTTCTTT
TRBD1,.,TRBV4-3,TRBJ2-7,CASSQGLQGAYEQYF,TGCGCCAGCAGCCAGGGTCTACAGGGGGCCTACGAGCAGTACTTC
TRBD1,.,TRBV4-2,TRBJ2-2,CASSLTGGGWNTGELFF,TGTGCCAGCAGTCTAACAGGGGGCGGCTGGAACACCGGGGAGCTGTTTTTT
.,.,TRBV6-5,TRBJ1-5,CASSYSGDQPQHF,TGTGCCAGCAGTTACTCCGGGGATCAGCCCCAGCATTTT
.,.,TRBV10-1,TRBJ2-5,CASSENSGAGETQYF,TGCGCCAGCAGTGAGAACAGTGGTGCTGGGGAGACCCAGTACTTC
.,.,TRBV7-3,TRBJ2-5,CASSPPDQETQYF,TGTGCCAGCAGCCCCCCGGACCAAGAGACCCAGTACTTC
TRBD2,few,TRBV5-1,TRBJ2-3,CASSFRTSGYTDTQYF,TGCGCCAGCAGCTTCCGGACTAGCGGATACACAGATACGCAGTATTTT
.,.,TRBV27,TRBJ2-5,CASSLGGARETQYF,TGTGCCAGCAGTTTGGGGGGGGCCCGGGAGACCCAGTACTTC
.,.,TRBV18,TRBJ1-5,CASSQDYNQPQHF,TGTGCCAGCTCACAGGACTACAATCAGCCCCAGCATTTT
.,.,TRBV11-2,TRBJ2-7,CASSFRGARDGHYEQYF,TGTGCCAGCAGCTTCCGCGGGGCCCGGGACGGACATTACGAGCAGTACTTC
.,.,TRBV14,TRBJ2-1,CASSPTGSSYNEQFF,TGTGCCAGCAGCCCCACAGGGAGCTCCTACAATGAGCAGTTCTTC
.,.,TRBV2,TRBJ1-1,CASNQDRDTMNTEAFF,TGTGCCAGCAACCAAGATAGGGACACTATGAACACTGAAGCTTTCTTT
.,.,TRBV5-5,TRBJ2-1,CASSLGTSGGFEQFF,TGTGCCAGCAGCCTGGGGACCTCCGGGGGCTTTGAGCAGTTCTTC
.,.,TRBV7-9,TRBJ2-1,CASSSPLGLTYNEQFF,TGTGCCAGCAGCTCCCCCCTGGGACTTACCTACAATGAGCAGTTCTTC
TRBD1,.,TRBV6-4,TRBJ2-5,CASSATGGETQYF,TGTGCCAGCAGTGCAACAGGGGGAGAGACCCAGTACTTC
TRBD1,once,TRBV4-1,TRBJ1-3,CASSQGTGLTGNTIYF,TGCGCCAGCAGCCAAGGGACAGGGCTTACTGGAAACACCATATATTTT